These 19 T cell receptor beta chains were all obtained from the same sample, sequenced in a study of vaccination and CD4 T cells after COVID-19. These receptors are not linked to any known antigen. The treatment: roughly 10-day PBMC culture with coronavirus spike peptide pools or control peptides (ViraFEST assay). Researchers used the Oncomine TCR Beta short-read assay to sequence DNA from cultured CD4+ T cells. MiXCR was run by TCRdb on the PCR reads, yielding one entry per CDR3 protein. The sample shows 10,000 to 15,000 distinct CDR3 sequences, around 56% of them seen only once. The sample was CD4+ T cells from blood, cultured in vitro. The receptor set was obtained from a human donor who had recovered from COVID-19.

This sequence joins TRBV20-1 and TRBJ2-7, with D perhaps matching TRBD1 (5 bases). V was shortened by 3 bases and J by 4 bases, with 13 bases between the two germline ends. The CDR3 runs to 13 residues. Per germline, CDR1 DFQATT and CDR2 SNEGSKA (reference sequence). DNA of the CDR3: TGCAGTGCTAGCCGCAGGGCCGGGTACGAGCAGTACTTC. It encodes CSASRRAGYEQYF.

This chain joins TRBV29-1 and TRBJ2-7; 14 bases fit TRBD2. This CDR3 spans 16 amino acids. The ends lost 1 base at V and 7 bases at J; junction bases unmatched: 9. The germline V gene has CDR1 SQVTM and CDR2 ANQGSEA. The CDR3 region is CSVEVGGTSGSSEQYF. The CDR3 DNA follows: TGCAGCGTTGAAGTGGGAGGGACTAGCGGGAGTTCGGAGCAGTACTTC.

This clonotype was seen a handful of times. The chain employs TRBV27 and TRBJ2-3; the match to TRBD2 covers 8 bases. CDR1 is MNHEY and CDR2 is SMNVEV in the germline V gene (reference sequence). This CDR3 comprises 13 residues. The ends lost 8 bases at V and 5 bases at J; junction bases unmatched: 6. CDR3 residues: CASSGGPVDTQYF. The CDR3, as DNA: TGTGCCAGCTCGGGAGGGCCGGTAGATACGCAGTATTTT.

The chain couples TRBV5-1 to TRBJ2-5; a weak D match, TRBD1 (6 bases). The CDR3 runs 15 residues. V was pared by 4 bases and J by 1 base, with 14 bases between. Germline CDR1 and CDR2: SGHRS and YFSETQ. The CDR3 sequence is CASSRTGQSQETQYF. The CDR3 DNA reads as TGCGCCAGCAGCCGCACTGGACAGTCCCAAGAGACCCAGTACTTC.

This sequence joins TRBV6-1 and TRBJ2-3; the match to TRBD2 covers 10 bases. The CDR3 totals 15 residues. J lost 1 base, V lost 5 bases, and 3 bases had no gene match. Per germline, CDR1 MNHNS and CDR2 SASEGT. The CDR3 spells CASSLGLAGTDTQYF. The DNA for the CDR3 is TGTGCCAGCAGTCTTGGACTAGCGGGCACAGATACGCAGTATTTT.

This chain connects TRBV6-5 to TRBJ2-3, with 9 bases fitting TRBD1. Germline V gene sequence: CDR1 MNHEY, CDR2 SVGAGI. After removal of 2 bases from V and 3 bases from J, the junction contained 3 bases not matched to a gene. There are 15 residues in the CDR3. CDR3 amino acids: CASSYLDRGTDTQYF. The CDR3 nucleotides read TGTGCCAGCAGTTACCTGGACAGGGGAACAGATACGCAGTATTTT.

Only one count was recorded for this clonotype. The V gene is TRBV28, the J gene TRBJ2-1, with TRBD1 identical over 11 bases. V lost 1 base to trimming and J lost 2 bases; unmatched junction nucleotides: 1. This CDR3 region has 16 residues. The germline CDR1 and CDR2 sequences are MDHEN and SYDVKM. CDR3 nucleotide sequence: TGTGCCAGCAGTTTATCGGGACAGGGGGCCTACAATGAGCAGTTCTTC. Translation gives CASSLSGQGAYNEQFF.

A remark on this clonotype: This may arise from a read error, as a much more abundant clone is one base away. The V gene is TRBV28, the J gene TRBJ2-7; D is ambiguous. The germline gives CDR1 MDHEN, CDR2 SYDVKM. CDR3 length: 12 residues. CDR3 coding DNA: TGTACCAGCAGTTCAACCGTGAGCGAGCAGTACTTC. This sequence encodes CTSSSTVSEQYF.

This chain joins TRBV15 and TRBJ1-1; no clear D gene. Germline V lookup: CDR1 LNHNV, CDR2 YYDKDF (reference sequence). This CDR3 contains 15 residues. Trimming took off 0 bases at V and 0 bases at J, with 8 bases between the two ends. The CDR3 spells CATSRDMWMNTEAFF. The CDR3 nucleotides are TGTGCCACCAGCAGAGATATGTGGATGAACACTGAAGCTTTCTTT.

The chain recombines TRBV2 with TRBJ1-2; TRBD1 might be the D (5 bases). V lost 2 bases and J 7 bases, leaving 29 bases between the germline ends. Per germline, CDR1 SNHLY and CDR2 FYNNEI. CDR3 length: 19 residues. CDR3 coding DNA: TGTGCCAGCAGTGAACCACTAATGGGGGAGACAAGGGATGGCTTTGGCTACACCTTC. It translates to CASSEPLMGETRDGFGYTF.

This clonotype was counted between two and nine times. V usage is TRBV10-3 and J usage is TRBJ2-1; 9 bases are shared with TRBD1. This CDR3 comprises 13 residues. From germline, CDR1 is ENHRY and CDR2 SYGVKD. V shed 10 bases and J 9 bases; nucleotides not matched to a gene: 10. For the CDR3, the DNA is TGTGCCAAAAGCCCGGGACAGGGTAGTGAGCAGTTCTTC. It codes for CAKSPGQGSEQFF.

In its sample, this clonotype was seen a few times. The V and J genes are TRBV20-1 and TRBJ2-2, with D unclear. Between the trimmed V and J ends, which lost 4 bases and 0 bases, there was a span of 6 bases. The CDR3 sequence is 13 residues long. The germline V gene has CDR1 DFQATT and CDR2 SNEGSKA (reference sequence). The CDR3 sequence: CSATQTNTGELFF. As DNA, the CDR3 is TGCAGTGCTACGCAGACGAACACCGGGGAGCTGTTTTTT.

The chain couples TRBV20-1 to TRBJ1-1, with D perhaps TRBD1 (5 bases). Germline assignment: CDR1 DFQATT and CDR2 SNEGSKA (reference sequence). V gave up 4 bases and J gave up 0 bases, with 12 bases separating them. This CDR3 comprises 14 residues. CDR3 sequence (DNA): TGCAGTGCTACGCCGGGACGGATGAACACTGAAGCTTTCTTT. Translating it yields CSATPGRMNTEAFF.

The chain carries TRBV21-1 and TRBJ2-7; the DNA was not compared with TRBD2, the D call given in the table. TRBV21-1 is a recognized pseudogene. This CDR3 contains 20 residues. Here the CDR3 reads CASNRGRNESGSPPSYEQYF. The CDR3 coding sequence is TGTGCCAGCAATCGGGGGCGGAACGAAAGCGGGAGCCCTCCCTCCTACGAGCAGTACTTC.

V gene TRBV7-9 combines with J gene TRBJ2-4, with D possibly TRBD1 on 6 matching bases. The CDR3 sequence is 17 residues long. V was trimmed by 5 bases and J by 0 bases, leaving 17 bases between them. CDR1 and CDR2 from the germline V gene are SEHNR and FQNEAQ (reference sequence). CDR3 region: CASSNIQGTLAKNIQYF. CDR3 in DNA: TGTGCCAGCAGCAATATACAGGGCACACTAGCCAAAAACATTCAGTACTTC.

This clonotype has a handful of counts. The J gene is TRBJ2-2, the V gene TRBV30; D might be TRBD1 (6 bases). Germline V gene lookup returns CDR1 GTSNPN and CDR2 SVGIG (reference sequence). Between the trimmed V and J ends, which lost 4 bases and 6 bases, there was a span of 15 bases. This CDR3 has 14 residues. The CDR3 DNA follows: TGTGCCTGGAAAAAGGACAGTCGGGCCGGGGAGCTGTTTTTT. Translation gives CAWKKDSRAGELFF. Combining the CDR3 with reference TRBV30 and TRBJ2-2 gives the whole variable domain SQTIHQWPATLVQPVGSPLSLECTVEGTSNPNLYWYRQAAGRGLQLLFYSVGIGQISSEVPQNLSASRPQDRQFILSSKKLLLSDSGFYLCAWKKDSRAGELFFGEGSRLTVL.

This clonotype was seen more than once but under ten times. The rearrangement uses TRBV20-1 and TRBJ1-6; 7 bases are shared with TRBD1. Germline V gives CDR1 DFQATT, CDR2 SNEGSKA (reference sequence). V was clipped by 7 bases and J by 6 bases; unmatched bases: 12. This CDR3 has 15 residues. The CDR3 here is CSGKEGTAFNSPLHF. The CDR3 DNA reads TGCAGTGGCAAAGAGGGGACAGCTTTTAATTCACCCCTCCACTTT.

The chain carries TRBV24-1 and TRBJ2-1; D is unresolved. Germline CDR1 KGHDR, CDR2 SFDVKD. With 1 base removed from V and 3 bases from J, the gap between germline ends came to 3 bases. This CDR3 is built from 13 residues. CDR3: CATSDFNYNEQFF. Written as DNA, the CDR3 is TGTGCCACCAGTGATTTCAACTACAATGAGCAGTTCTTC.

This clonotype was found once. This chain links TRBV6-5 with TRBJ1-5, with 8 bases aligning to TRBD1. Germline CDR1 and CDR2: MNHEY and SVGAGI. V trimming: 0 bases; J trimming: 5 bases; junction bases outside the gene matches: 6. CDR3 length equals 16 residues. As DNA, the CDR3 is TGTGCCAGCAGTTACTCCGGACAGGGCCTTTATCAGCCCCAGCATTTT. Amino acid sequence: CASSYSGQGLYQPQHF.